This note documents a single T cell receptor beta chain sequence. This entry comes from a study of cytomegalovirus exposure and HLA in healthy donors. CDR1 is LGHNA and CDR2 is YNFKEQ in the germline V gene. The CDR3 contains 18 residues. V shed 0 bases and J 3 bases; nucleotides not matched to a gene: 8. PCR used 60 Vbeta primers and 13 Jbeta primers. Data came from immunoSEQ multiplex PCR; TCRdb stores just in-frame clones and leaves some out. The sample holds about 120,000 clones, approximately 78% seen once. The rearrangement links TRBV4-2 to TRBJ2-3, with 11 positions matching TRBD2. This clonotype originated in a woman in her twenties or thirties in good health and CMV-seropositive. Sequenced material: PBMCs. The chain's CDR3 is CASSQDLSGGAETDTQYF. As DNA, the CDR3 is TGTGCCAGCAGCCAAGACCTTAGCGGGGGGGCCGAGACAGATACGCAGTATTTT.